This TCR beta chain was recovered during a study of blood T cell repertoires in COVID-19. Across the study: Donors in the United States, Italy and Spain gave samples during acute or convalescent COVID-19. PBMCs, B-cell-depleted T cells, or T cells were the source of the cDNA or gDNA that made up the material.

Original data processing: The authors estimated nucleated cell counts from reference gene primer amplification. Sequenced by immunoSEQ multiplex PCR; TCRdb stores in-frame clones only, minus some. That table is the source of V, J and clone size, and D and trimming were worked out from the DNA. The table shows approximately 76,000 clones, with roughly nine tenths occurring only once. The CDR3 covers 14 residues. The germline CDR1 and CDR2 sequences are SGHTA and FQGTGA. V lost 2 bases to trimming and J lost 4 bases; unmatched junction nucleotides: 3. The material sequenced was peripheral blood. This clonotype originated in a man at least 80 years old in a cohort sampled during active COVID-19. The chain is built from TRBV7-3 and TRBJ2-3; 7 positions match TRBD2. CDR3 in DNA: TGTGCCAGCAGCTTAGGGAGGGGCCCAGATACGCAGTATTTT. Amino acids: CASSLGRGPDTQYF.